The entry that follows covers one T cell receptor beta chain sequence. This sample stems from a study of CD4 and CD8 cells across lung adenocarcinoma regions. Localized lung adenocarcinoma, a non-small cell lung cancer, affected the donors. CDR1 is SGHAT, CDR2 FQDESV, per germline (reference sequence). The CDR3 has 16 amino acids. One entry per CDR3 protein, called by TCRdb with MiXCR from the PCR reads. The repertoire holds some 18,000 distinct CDR3 sequences, approximately 50% seen once, with approximately 31% in the top ten. The sequenced material came from CD8+ T cells from the margin of a lung tumor. The rearrangement joins TRBV11-1 to TRBJ2-5, with 7 positions matching TRBD2. The J call is in doubt because the DNA end fits TRBJ2-1 better. The sequence came from a male donor with lung adenocarcinoma. The CD4 and CD8 labels of this study may be unreliable. The CDR3, as DNA: TGTGCCAGCAGCTTAGAGGGCGTCAGCGGGGCTACAAAACAGTTCTTC. This codes for CASSLEGVSGATKQFF.